The present T cell receptor beta chain was sequenced within a study of beta chain features in type 1 diabetes. Study-wide context: Patients did not differ from healthy donors in age, gender or cell yield. Broader study findings: Relative to healthy donors, patients appeared to have naive, central memory and Treg TCRB repertoires that were more similar. Whatever favoring of shorter templates PCR might show would apply equally to patients and controls.

Sequenced material consisted of expressed TCRB transcripts (all of the isolated RNA was reverse transcribed). Sequenced by immunoSEQ multiplex PCR; TCRdb stores in-frame clones only, minus some. The sample holds 250,000 to 300,000 clones, about 8.5% seen once. Only a few counts were recorded for this clone. The target antigen is unknown. By way of CD45RO/CCR7/CD25/CD127/CD95/CD27, the CD4+ regulatory, stem cell-like memory, central memory and naive cells were sorted. In germline, CDR1 is SQVTM, CDR2 ANQGSEA. V shed 8 bases and J 0 bases; nucleotides not matched to a gene: 12. CDR3 length equals 16 residues.

The sequenced material came from central memory CD4+ T cells from blood. The chain has TRBV29-1 and TRBJ2-1, with 8 nucleotides matching TRBD2. The clonotype originates from a woman aged 18-30 years in good health. The CDR3 region is CSSGWGSGISYNEQFF. CDR3 nucleotide sequence: TGCAGCTCAGGATGGGGTAGCGGGATCTCCTACAATGAGCAGTTCTTC.